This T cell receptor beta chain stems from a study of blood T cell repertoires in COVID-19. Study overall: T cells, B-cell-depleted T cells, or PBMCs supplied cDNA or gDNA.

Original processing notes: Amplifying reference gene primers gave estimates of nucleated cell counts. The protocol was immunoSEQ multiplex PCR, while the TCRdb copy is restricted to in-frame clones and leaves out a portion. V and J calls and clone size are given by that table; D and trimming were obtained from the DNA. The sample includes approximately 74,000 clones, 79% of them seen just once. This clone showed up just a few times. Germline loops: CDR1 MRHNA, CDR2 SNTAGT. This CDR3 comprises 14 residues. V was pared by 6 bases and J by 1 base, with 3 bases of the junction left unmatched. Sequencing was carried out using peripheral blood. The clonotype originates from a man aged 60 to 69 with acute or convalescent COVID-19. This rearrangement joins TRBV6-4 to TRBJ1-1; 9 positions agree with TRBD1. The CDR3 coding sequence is TGTGCCAGCAGGAGGACAGGGGAGAACACTGAAGCTTTCTTT. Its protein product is CASRRTGENTEAFF.